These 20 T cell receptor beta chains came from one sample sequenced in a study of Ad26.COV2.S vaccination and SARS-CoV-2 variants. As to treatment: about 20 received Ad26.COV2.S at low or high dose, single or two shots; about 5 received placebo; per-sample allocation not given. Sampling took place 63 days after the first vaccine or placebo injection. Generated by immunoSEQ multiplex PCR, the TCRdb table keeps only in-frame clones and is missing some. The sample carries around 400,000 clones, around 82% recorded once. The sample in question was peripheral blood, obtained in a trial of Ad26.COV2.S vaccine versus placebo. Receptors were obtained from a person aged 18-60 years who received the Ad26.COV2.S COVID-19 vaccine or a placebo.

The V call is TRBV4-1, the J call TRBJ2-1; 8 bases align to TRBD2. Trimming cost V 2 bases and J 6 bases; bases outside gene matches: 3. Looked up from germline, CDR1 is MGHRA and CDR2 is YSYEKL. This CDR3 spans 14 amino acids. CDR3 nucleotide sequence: TGCGCCAGCAGCCAAACAGGACTAGCCAATGAGCAGTTCTTC. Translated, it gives CASSQTGLANEQFF.

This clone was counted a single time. DNA of the CDR3: TGTGCCAGCAGCTTTCGAGTCTACTCTGGAAACACCATATATTTT. Translated, it gives CASSFRVYSGNTIYF. This chain uses TRBV5-6 with TRBJ1-3; D not resolved. The CDR3 runs to 15 residues. Trimming took 2 bases from V and 0 from J, leaving 9 bases between them. Germline V CDR1 and CDR2: SGHDT, YYEEEE.

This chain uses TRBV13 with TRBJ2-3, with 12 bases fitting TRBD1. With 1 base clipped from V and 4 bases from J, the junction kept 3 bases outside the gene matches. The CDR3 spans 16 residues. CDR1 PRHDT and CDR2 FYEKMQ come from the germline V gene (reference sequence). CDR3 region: CASSLEGTGGPDTQYF. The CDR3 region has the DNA TGTGCCAGCAGCTTAGAAGGGACAGGGGGCCCAGATACGCAGTATTTT.

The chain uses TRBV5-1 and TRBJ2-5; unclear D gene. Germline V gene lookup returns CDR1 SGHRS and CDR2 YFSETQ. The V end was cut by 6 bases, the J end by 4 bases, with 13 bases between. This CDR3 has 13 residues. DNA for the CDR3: TGCGCCAGCATGCTTGAGTTAAGAGAGACCCAGTACTTC. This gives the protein CASMLELRETQYF.

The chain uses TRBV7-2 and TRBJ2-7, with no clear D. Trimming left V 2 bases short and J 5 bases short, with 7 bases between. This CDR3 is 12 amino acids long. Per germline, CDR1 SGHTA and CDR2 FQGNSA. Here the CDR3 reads CASSLKRDEQYF. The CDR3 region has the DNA TGTGCCAGCAGCTTAAAACGAGACGAGCAGTACTTC.

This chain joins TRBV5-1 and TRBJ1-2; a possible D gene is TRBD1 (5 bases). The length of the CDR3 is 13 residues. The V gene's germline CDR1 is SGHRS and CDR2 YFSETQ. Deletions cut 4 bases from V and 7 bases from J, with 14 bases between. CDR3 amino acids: CASSLQGQAGYTF. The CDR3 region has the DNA TGCGCCAGCAGCCTGCAGGGTCAGGCTGGCTACACCTTC.

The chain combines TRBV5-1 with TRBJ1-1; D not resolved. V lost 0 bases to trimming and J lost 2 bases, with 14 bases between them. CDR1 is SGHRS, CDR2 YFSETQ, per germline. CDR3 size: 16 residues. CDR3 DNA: TGCGCCAGCAGCTTGGATGGGTGGGCAGTCAACACTGAAGCTTTCTTT. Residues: CASSLDGWAVNTEAFF.

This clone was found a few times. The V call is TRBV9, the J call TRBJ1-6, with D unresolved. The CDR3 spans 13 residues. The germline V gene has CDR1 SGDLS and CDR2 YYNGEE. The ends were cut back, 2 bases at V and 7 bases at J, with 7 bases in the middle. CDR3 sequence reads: CASSVELNSPLHF. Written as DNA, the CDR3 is TGTGCCAGCAGCGTGGAACTGAATTCACCCCTCCACTTT.

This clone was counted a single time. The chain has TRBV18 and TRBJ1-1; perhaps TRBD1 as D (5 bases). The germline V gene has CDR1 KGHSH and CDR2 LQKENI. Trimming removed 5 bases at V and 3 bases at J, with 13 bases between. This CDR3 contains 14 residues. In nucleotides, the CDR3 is TGTGCCAGCTCAGTGAACGGGGCCGACACTGAAGCTTTCTTT. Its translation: CASSVNGADTEAFF.

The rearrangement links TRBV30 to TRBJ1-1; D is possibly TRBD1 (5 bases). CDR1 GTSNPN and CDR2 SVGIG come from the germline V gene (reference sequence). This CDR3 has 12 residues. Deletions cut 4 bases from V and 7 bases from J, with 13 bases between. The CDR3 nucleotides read TGTGCCTGGACAAAGGGGCGCGTTGAAGCTTTCTTT. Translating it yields CAWTKGRVEAFF.

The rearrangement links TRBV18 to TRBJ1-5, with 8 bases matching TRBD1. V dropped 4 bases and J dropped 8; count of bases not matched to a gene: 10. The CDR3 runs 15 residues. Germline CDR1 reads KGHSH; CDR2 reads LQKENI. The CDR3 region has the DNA TGTGCCAGCTCACTAGGACAGGGTATAATGGAGCCCCAGCATTTT. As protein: CASSLGQGIMEPQHF.

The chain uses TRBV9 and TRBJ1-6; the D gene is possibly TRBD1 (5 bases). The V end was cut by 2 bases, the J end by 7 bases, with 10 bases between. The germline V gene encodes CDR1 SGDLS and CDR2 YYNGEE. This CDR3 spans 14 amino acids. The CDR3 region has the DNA TGTGCCAGCAGCGTCAGGGAAGGCAATTCACCCCTCCACTTT. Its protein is CASSVREGNSPLHF.

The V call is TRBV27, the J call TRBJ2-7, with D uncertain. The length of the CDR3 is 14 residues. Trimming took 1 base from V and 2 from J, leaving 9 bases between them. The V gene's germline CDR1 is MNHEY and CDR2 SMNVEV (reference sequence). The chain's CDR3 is CASSLYGQAYEQYF. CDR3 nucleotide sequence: TGTGCCAGCAGTTTATACGGCCAAGCCTACGAGCAGTACTTC.

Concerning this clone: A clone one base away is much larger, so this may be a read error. This chain's CDR3 is CASSPGTVNTEAFF. The DNA for the CDR3 is TGTGCCAGCAGCCCCGGGACGGTGAACACTGAAGCTTTCTTT. J is TRBJ1-1 and V is TRBV7-9; D might be TRBD1 (5 bases). The CDR3 contains 14 residues. V was trimmed by 5 bases and J by 0 bases, leaving 10 bases between them. The V gene's germline CDR1 is SEHNR and CDR2 FQNEAQ (reference sequence).

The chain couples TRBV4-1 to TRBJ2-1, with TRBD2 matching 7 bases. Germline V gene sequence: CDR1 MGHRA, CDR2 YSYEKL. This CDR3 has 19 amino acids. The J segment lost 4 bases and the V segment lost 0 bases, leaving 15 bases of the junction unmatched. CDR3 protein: CASSQESLPGTGGYNEQFF. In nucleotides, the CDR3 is TGCGCCAGCAGCCAAGAATCCCTCCCCGGGACCGGGGGGTACAATGAGCAGTTCTTC.

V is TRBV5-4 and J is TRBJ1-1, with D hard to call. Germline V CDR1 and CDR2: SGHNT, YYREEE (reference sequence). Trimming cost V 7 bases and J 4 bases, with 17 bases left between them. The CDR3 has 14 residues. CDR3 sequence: CASLPSRRATEAFF. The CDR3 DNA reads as TGTGCCAGCTTACCCTCCAGAAGGGCCACTGAAGCTTTCTTT. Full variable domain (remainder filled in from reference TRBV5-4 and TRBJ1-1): ETGVTQSPTHLIKTRGQQVTLRCSSQSGHNTVSWYQQALGQGPQFIFQYYREEENGRGNFPPRFSGLQFPNYSSELNVNALELDDSALYLCASLPSRRATEAFFGQGTRLTVV.

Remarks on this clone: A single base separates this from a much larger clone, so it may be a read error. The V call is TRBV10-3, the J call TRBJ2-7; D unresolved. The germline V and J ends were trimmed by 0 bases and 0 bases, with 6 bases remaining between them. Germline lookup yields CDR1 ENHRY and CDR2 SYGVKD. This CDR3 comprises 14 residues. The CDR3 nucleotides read TGTGCCATCAGTGAGTCGAAAGACTCCTACGAGCAGTACTTC. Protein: CAISESKDSYEQYF.

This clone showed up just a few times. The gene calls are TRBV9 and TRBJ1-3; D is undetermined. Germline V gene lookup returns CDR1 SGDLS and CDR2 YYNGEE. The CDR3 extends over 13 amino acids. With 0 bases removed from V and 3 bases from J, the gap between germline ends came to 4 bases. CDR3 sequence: CASSVGRGNTIYF. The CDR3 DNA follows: TGTGCCAGCAGCGTAGGTCGTGGAAACACCATATATTTT.

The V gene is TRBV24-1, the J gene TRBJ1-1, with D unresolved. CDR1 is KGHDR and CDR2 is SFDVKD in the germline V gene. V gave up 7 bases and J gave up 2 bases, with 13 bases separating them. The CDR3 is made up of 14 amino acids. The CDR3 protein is CATRHPGSNTEAFF. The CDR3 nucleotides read TGTGCCACCAGACACCCCGGGAGTAACACTGAAGCTTTCTTT.

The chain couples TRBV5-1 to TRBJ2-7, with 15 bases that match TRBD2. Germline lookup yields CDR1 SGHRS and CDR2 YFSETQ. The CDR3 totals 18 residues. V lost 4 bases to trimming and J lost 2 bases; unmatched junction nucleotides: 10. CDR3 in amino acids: CASSHGLAGGLSPYEQYF. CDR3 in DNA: TGCGCCAGCAGCCACGGACTAGCGGGAGGGCTTTCCCCCTACGAGCAGTACTTC. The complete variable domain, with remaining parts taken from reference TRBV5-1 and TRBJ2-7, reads KAGVTQTPRYLIKTRGQQVTLSCSPISGHRSVSWYQQTPGQGLQFLFEYFSETQRNKGNFPGRFSGRQFSNSRSEMNVSTLELGDSALYLCASSHGLAGGLSPYEQYFGPGTRLTVT.